Included here is one T cell receptor beta chain sequence, with context. Its antigen is not known. The data stem from a study of response to subunit inactivated influenza vaccine. Study-wide results and caveats: After each seasonal influenza vaccination, few new T cells are recruited, the authors suggested.

The CDR3 contains 12 residues. Germline lookup yields CDR1 SGHRS and CDR2 YFSETQ. The V gene lost 0 bases and the J gene lost 8 bases, with 7 bases spanning the gap. MiXCR, run by TCRdb on the RT-PCR reads, gives a single entry per CDR3 protein. The table records hundreds of thousands of distinct CDR3 sequences, 15% to 19% of them present only once. The starting material was PBMCs from blood, obtained 11 to 12 days after vaccination. This receptor was obtained from a man aged 45-65 years who received an inactivated influenza vaccine. The chain recombines TRBV5-1 with TRBJ2-3; D is undetermined. The CDR3 here is CASSLDGGTQYF. Here the CDR3 DNA reads TGCGCCAGCAGCTTGGACGGCGGTACGCAGTATTTT.